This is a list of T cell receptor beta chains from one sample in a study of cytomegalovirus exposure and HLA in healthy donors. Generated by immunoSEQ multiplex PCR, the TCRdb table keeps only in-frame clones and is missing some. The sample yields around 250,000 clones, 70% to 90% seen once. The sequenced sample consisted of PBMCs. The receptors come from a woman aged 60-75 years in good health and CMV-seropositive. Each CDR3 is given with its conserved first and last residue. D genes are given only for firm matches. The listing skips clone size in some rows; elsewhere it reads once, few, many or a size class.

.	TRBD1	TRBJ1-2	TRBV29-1	CSGWTGSIYGYTF	TGCAGCGGGTGGACAGGTAGCATCTATGGCTACACCTTC
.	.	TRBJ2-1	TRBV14	CASSPTPREQFF	TGTGCCAGCAGCCCTACCCCACGGGAGCAGTTCTTC
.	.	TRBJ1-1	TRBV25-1	CASSAAVDTEAFF	TGTGCCAGCAGTGCCGCGGTGGACACTGAAGCTTTCTTT
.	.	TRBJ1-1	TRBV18	CASSPQPEGEAFF	TGTGCCAGCTCACCACAACCCGAGGGAGAAGCTTTCTTT
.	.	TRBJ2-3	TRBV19	CASSVRQISTDTQYF	TGTGCCAGTAGTGTACGACAGATTAGCACAGATACGCAGTATTTT
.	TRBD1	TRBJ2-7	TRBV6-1	CASSEAGQGSYEQYF	TGTGCCAGCAGTGAAGCGGGACAGGGCTCCTACGAGCAGTACTTC
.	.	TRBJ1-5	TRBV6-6	CASSSGNQPQHF	TGTGCCAGCAGTTCCGGGAATCAGCCCCAGCATTTT
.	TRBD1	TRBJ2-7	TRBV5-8	CASSRDREYEQYF	TGTGCCAGCAGCCGGGACAGGGAATACGAGCAGTACTTC
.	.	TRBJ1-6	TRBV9	CASSVAGGSVESPLHF	TGTGCCAGCAGCGTAGCGGGGGGTTCCGTCGAGTCACCCCTCCACTTT
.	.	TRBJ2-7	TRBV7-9	CASSPSSYEQYF	TGTGCCAGCAGCCCTTCGTCCTACGAGCAGTACTTC
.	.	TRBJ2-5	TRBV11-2	CASSLNPTIETQYF	TGTGCCAGCAGCTTAAATCCCACAATCGAGACCCAGTACTTC
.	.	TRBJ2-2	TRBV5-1	CASSLGPGVFPRELFF	TGCGCCAGCAGCCTCGGGCCAGGGGTGTTTCCCCGGGAGCTGTTTTTT
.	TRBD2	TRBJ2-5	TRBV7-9	CASSKGAGGPIETQYF	TGTGCCAGCAGCAAAGGTGCGGGAGGGCCGATAGAGACCCAGTACTTC
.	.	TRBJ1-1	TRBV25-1	CASSELTLTDTEAFF	TGTGCCAGCAGTGAGCTAACTTTGACAGATACTGAAGCTTTCTTT
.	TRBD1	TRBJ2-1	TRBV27	CATRRTGEVNEQFF	TGTGCCACCAGAAGGACAGGGGAGGTCAATGAGCAGTTCTTC
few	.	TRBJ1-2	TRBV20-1	CRARGHYGYTF	TGCAGGGCGAGAGGGCACTATGGCTACACCTTC
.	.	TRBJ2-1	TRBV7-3	CASSRSAGSYNEQFF	TGTGCCAGCAGTCGGAGCGCGGGATCGTACAATGAGCAGTTCTTC
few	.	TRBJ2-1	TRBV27	CASSDDYRTVKQFF	TGTGCCAGCAGCGACGACTATAGGACAGTTAAGCAGTTCTTC
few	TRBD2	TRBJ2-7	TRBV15	CATKLAGGRIYEQYF	TGTGCCACCAAACTAGCGGGAGGGCGAATTTACGAGCAGTACTTC
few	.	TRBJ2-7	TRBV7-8	CASGRGSYEQYF	TGTGCCAGCGGCCGGGGATCCTACGAGCAGTACTTC
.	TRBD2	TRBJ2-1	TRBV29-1	CSILGRSGSGNSYNEQFF	TGCAGCATACTAGGGAGGTCAGGGAGCGGGAACTCCTACAATGAGCAGTTCTTC
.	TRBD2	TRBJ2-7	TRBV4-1	CASSQGLAGGYEQYF	TGCGCCAGCAGCCAGGGACTAGCGGGAGGCTACGAGCAGTACTTC
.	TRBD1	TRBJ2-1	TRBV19	CASSDVGTGIYNEQFF	TGTGCCAGTAGCGACGTCGGGACAGGGATCTACAATGAGCAGTTCTTC
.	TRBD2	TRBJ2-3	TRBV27	CASSFISGRAILTDTQYF	TGTGCCAGCAGTTTCATTAGCGGGAGGGCCATTCTAACAGATACGCAGTATTTT
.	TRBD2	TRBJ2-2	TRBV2	CASRRASGAYSANTGELFF	TGTGCCAGCAGGAGGGCTAGCGGGGCCTACTCCGCGAACACCGGGGAGCTGTTTTTT
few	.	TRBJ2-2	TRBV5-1	CASTNKGVGFPNTGELFF	TGCGCCAGCACCAACAAAGGGGTCGGCTTTCCGAACACCGGGGAGCTGTTTTTT
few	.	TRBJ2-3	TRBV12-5	CASASGGRGIPQGTQYF	TGTGCTAGTGCCTCGGGGGGCCGAGGGATACCTCAGGGTACGCAGTATTTT
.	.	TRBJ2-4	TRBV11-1	CASSPHKGLGKNIQYF	TGTGCCAGCAGCCCACACAAGGGGTTGGGCAAAAACATTCAGTACTTC
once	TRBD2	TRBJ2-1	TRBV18	CASSPPRRTSGYNEQFF	TGTGCCAGCTCACCACCTAGGAGGACTAGCGGCTACAATGAGCAGTTCTTC
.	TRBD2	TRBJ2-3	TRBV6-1	CASSLLAGVPDTQYF	TGTGCCAGCAGCCTACTAGCGGGAGTTCCAGATACGCAGTATTTT
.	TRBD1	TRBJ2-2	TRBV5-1	CASSPGTGGFANTGELFF	TGCGCCAGCAGTCCCGGGACAGGGGGGTTCGCGAACACCGGGGAGCTGTTTTTT
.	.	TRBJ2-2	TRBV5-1	CATEGNTGELFF	TGCGCCACGGAGGGGAACACCGGGGAGCTGTTTTTT
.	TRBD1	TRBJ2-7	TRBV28	CASSTQAGTGIGLYEQYF	TGTGCCAGCAGTACCCAAGCCGGGACAGGGATTGGGCTCTACGAGCAGTACTTC
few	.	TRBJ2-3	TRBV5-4	CASTDTGYQYF	TGTGCCAGCACCGATACAGGGTATCAGTATTTT
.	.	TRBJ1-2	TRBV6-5	CASSYSKQDDWYGYTF	TGTGCCAGCAGTTACTCGAAACAGGACGACTGGTATGGCTACACCTTC
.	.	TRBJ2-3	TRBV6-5	CASSYKGLFGDTQYF	TGTGCCAGCAGTTACAAGGGACTGTTCGGAGATACGCAGTATTTT
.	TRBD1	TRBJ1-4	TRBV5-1	CASSGGQGVSEKLFF	TGCGCCAGCAGCGGAGGACAGGGGGTTAGTGAAAAACTGTTTTTT